This entry lists 24 T cell receptor beta chains sequenced from one sample in a study of response to subunit inactivated influenza vaccine. TCRdb fed the RT-PCR reads into MiXCR, producing one record per CDR3 protein. The data contain roughly 630,000 distinct CDR3 sequences, 12% to 15% of them seen just once; the ten biggest clones take up 7.6%. The input for sequencing was PBMCs from blood, taken around 15 days before vaccination. The receptors shown here come from a man in his forties or fifties who received an inactivated influenza vaccine.

This clonotype was seen many times. The J gene is TRBJ2-3, the V gene TRBV5-1; TRBD1 matches 7 bases. The length of the CDR3 is 14 residues. V trimming: 9 bases; J trimming: 2 bases; junction bases outside the gene matches: 9. Germline V gives CDR1 SGHRS, CDR2 YFSETQ. The CDR3 nucleotides read TGCGCCACCGGACAGGCCGGGAACACAGATACGCAGTATTTT. It yields the protein CATGQAGNTDTQYF.

The chain couples TRBV15 to TRBJ1-1, with D tentatively TRBD1 (5 bases). Germline V gene sequence: CDR1 LNHNV, CDR2 YYDKDF (reference sequence). V gave up 2 bases and J gave up 6 bases, with 13 bases separating them. The CDR3 runs to 14 residues. This CDR3 is CATSRNQGWAEAFF. The CDR3 coding sequence is TGTGCCACCAGCAGAAACCAGGGATGGGCTGAAGCTTTCTTT.

This clonotype was seen ten or more times. The chain couples TRBV28 to TRBJ1-2; 7 bases are a match to TRBD1. Trimming removed 5 bases from V and 4 bases from J; junction bases left unmatched: 13. CDR1 and CDR2 from the germline V gene are MDHEN and SYDVKM. CDR3 length equals 16 residues. The CDR3 loop is CASSPGQPSAIYGYTF. Written as DNA, the CDR3 is TGTGCCAGCAGTCCGGGACAGCCGTCAGCCATCTATGGCTACACCTTC.

The chain is built from TRBV28 and TRBJ2-3, with 10 bases lining up with TRBD2. This CDR3 region has 16 residues. In germline, CDR1 is MDHEN, CDR2 SYDVKM. V lost 2 bases to trimming and J lost 5 bases; unmatched junction nucleotides: 7. CDR3 in amino acids: CASSLGTVAGGDTQYF. DNA for the CDR3: TGTGCCAGCAGTTTAGGGACAGTAGCGGGAGGAGATACGCAGTATTTT.

The chain has TRBV20-1 and TRBJ2-7; TRBD1 agrees at 7 bases. CDR3 length: 16 residues. The J segment lost 5 bases and the V segment lost 2 bases, leaving 15 bases of the junction unmatched. Per germline, CDR1 DFQATT and CDR2 SNEGSKA (reference sequence). CDR3 residues: CSARLWARQGIHEQYF. CDR3 nucleotide sequence: TGCAGTGCTAGACTATGGGCGAGACAGGGTATCCACGAGCAGTACTTC.

As to this clonotype: One junction end does not reproduce the germline sequence, and a read error may be involved. This chain connects TRBV27 to TRBJ2-2; 7 bases map to TRBD1. The length of the CDR3 is 15 residues. Germline V gene data show CDR1 as MNHEY and CDR2 as SMNVEV (reference sequence). The DNA of the CDR3 is TGTGCCAGCAGCAAGGGGGCACTTGACACCGGGGAGCTGCTTTTT. As protein: CASSKGALDTGELLF.

This chain uses TRBV29-1 with TRBJ2-1, with D possibly matching TRBD1 (6 bases). There are 14 residues in the CDR3. V shed 4 bases and J shed 7 bases, with 17 bases lying between them. Germline loops: CDR1 SQVTM, CDR2 ANQGSEA. This chain's CDR3 is CSVADPGQRNEQFF. As DNA, the CDR3 is TGCAGCGTTGCAGACCCCGGACAGCGGAATGAGCAGTTCTTC.

This clonotype showed up just a few times. In nucleotides, the CDR3 is TGTGCCAGCAGCCACGGGGGATCTGGCTACACCTTC. Translation gives CASSHGGSGYTF. The rearrangement links TRBV6-6 to TRBJ1-2, with D possibly being TRBD1 (5 bases). The CDR3 contains 12 residues. Per germline, CDR1 MNHNY and CDR2 SVGAGI (reference sequence). Trimming stripped 6 bases from V and 7 bases from J, with 12 bases between.

This clonotype was recorded a few times. V usage is TRBV20-1 and J usage is TRBJ2-7, with TRBD1 as a possible D gene (6 bases). CDR3 length: 13 amino acids. Trimming removed 7 bases at V and 1 base at J, with 14 bases between. Germline V gene data show CDR1 as DFQATT and CDR2 as SNEGSKA (reference sequence). DNA of the CDR3: TGCAGTGTGTCCAGGACAGTTTCCTACGAGCAGTACTTC. It translates to CSVSRTVSYEQYF.

The chain recombines TRBV2 with TRBJ2-5; D is undetermined. V was cut by 8 bases and J by 5 bases, with 9 bases left in between. The CDR3 is made up of 11 amino acids. The germline V gene encodes CDR1 SNHLY and CDR2 FYNNEI. CDR3 sequence: CASRVGETQYF. For the CDR3, the DNA is TGTGCCAGCCGGGTTGGGGAGACCCAGTACTTC.

This chain uses TRBV5-1 with TRBJ2-1, with TRBD2 matching 12 bases. V shed 0 bases and J 7 bases; nucleotides not matched to a gene: 5. The CDR3 runs to 16 residues. Germline assignment: CDR1 SGHRS and CDR2 YFSETQ. CDR3 amino acids: CASSLALTSGRNEQFF. The CDR3 nucleotides read TGCGCCAGCAGCTTGGCGTTGACTAGCGGGAGAAATGAGCAGTTCTTC.

This clonotype turned up a few times. This chain joins TRBV4-1 and TRBJ2-7; no clear D gene. V gave up 3 bases and J gave up 5 bases, with 17 bases separating them. CDR1 MGHRA and CDR2 YSYEKL come from the germline V gene. There are 15 residues in the CDR3. CDR3 sequence reads: CASSQPGEGMNEQYF. In nucleotides, the CDR3 is TGCGCCAGCAGCCAGCCTGGGGAAGGCATGAACGAGCAGTACTTC.

This clonotype showed up just a few times. The chain joins TRBV2 to TRBJ2-3; D could derive from TRBD1 or TRBD2 (5 bases each). CDR1 is SNHLY, CDR2 FYNNEI, per germline. Trimming removed 7 bases from V and 2 bases from J, with 13 bases in between. The CDR3 covers 14 residues. The CDR3 is CASTPGPNTDTQYF. CDR3 sequence (DNA): TGTGCCAGCACCCCGGGACCAAACACAGATACGCAGTATTTT.

This clonotype was found a few times. The chain is built from TRBV7-2 and TRBJ1-1; D not resolved. The CDR3 has 12 amino acids. Trimming took 4 bases from V and 10 from J, leaving 13 bases between them. Per germline, CDR1 SGHTA and CDR2 FQGNSA. The CDR3 bases are TGTGCCAGCAGCTCTGGTCGAGGGAGAGCTTTCTTT. Its translation is CASSSGRGRAFF.

J is TRBJ2-5 and V is TRBV20-1; maybe TRBD2 (6 bases). Trimming removed 2 bases at V and 5 bases at J, with 15 bases between. Germline CDR1 DFQATT, CDR2 SNEGSKA (reference sequence). The CDR3 runs to 14 residues. CDR3 nucleotides: TGCAGTGCTAGAACCCGTGGAGGGAGGGAGACCCAGTACTTC. This codes for CSARTRGGRETQYF.

The rearrangement uses TRBV4-2 and TRBJ2-1; 14 nucleotides agree with TRBD2. The V and J ends lost 0 bases and 2 bases, in that order; junction bases with no gene match: 9. Germline V lookup: CDR1 LGHNA, CDR2 YNFKEQ. The CDR3 runs to 20 residues. In nucleotides, the CDR3 is TGTGCCAGCAGCCAAGATTGGGTGGGACTAGCGGGAGAGGCCTACAATGAGCAGTTCTTC. This encodes CASSQDWVGLAGEAYNEQFF.

The table lists this clonotype with a few counts. This chain links TRBV12-3 or TRBV12-4 with TRBJ2-1; TRBD2 aligns across 11 bases. Unmatched junction bases numbered 22, after V lost 5 bases and J lost 7 bases. The CDR3 is 20 amino acids. The CDR3 DNA sequence: TGTGCCAGCAGTCCCCAGGGTGGGTTTAGCGGGAGGGTTGTTGGGAATGAGCAGTTCTTC. Its translation is CASSPQGGFSGRVVGNEQFF.

V and J are TRBV5-8 and TRBJ2-5; unclear D gene. The ends were cut back, 0 bases at V and 0 bases at J, with 6 bases in the middle. This CDR3 is 14 amino acids long. The germline V gene has CDR1 SGHTS and CDR2 YDEGEE. CDR3 sequence: CASSLETYQETQYF. As DNA, the CDR3 is TGTGCCAGCAGCTTGGAGACGTACCAAGAGACCCAGTACTTC.

CDR3 loop: CASSPGTGFSYEQYF. CDR3 nucleotides: TGTGCCAGCAGCCCCGGGACAGGCTTTTCCTACGAGCAGTACTTC. The rearrangement links TRBV11-2 to TRBJ2-7; 8 bases are shared with TRBD1. The germline CDR1 and CDR2 sequences are SGHAT and FQNNGV. J lost 1 base, V lost 5 bases, and 7 bases had no gene match. The length of the CDR3 is 15 residues.

This clonotype came up a few times. This chain joins TRBV25-1 and TRBJ2-7; possible D gene TRBD1, 6 bases. V dropped 6 bases and J dropped 0 bases, with 12 bases sitting between them. Germline CDR1 MGHDK, CDR2 SYGVNS. The length of the CDR3 is 14 residues. The CDR3 sequence is CASSRGRSSYEQYF. The CDR3 region has the DNA TGTGCCAGCAGCAGGGGACGGAGCTCCTACGAGCAGTACTTC.

At least ten counts were recorded for this clonotype. This rearrangement joins TRBV4-1 to TRBJ2-3; TRBD2 agrees at 9 bases. Germline lookup yields CDR1 MGHRA and CDR2 YSYEKL. The CDR3 totals 17 residues. V gave up 1 base and J gave up 4 bases; unmatched junction bases: 9. The CDR3 loop is CASSQGPLAGESDTQYF. DNA for the CDR3: TGCGCCAGCAGCCAAGGCCCCTTAGCGGGGGAATCAGATACGCAGTATTTT.

This clonotype was seen at least ten times. This chain joins TRBV20-1 and TRBJ2-7, with D unclear. The V end was cut by 8 bases, the J end by 3 bases, with 23 bases between. Germline V gives CDR1 DFQATT, CDR2 SNEGSKA (reference sequence). The CDR3 is made up of 15 amino acids. The chain's CDR3 is CSPIISVEPYYEQYF. In nucleotides, the CDR3 is TGCAGTCCTATAATAAGTGTAGAACCCTACTACGAGCAGTACTTC.

A word on this clonotype: The germline gene is not matched at one end of the junction; a read error may be the cause. The chain recombines TRBV6-1 with TRBJ2-2; 8 bases fit TRBD1. Germline CDR1 and CDR2: MNHNS and SASEGT. The CDR3 covers 16 residues. CDR3 coding DNA: TGTGCCAGCAGTCGAATGGGGCAGGGGGCAGGTGGGGAGCAGTTTTTT. It translates to CASSRMGQGAGGEQFF.

V gene TRBV4-3 combines with J gene TRBJ2-6; unclear D gene. The germline V gene has CDR1 LGHNA and CDR2 YSLEER. This CDR3 is 16 amino acids long. Trimming removed 0 bases from V and 3 bases from J, with 9 bases in between. CDR3 nucleotides: TGCGCCAGCAGCCAAGATATGGGTTATGGGGCCAACGTCCTGACTTTC. Its translation is CASSQDMGYGANVLTF.